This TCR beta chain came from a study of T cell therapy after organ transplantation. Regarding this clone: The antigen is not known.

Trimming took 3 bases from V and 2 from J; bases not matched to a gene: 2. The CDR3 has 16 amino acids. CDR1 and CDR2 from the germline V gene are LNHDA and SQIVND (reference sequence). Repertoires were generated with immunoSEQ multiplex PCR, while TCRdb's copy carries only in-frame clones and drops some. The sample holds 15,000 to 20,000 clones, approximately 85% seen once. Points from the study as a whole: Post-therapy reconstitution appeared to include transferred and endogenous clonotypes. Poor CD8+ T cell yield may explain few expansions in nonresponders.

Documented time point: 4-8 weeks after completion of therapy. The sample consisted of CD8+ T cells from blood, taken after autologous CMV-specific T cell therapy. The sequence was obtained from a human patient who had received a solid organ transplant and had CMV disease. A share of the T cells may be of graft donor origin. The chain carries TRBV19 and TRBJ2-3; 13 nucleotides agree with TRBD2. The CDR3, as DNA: TGTGCCAGTAGTATGGGACTAGCGGGATACACAGATACGCAGTATTTT. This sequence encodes CASSMGLAGYTDTQYF.